Given below is one T cell receptor beta chain in context. The data stem from a study of shared T cell receptors in the human thymus. Only in-frame clones appear in the TCRdb table, and some are missing; sequencing was by immunoSEQ multiplex PCR. The table records 500,000 to 750,000 clones, 70% to 90% of them present only once. This sample was shared with a second study, whose subject was human thymus T cells. That report adds: From resections taken during corrective heart surgery, the thymus tissue was obtained.

This receptor was taken from a boy under three years old with a congenital heart defect. Source material: thymocytes.

Here the CDR3 reads CASRSGSEGETQYF. CDR3 nucleotide sequence: TGTGCCAGTAGGTCAGGGTCGGAGGGGGAGACCCAGTACTTC. The chain employs TRBV19 and TRBJ2-5; D possibly corresponds to TRBD2 (6 bases). The CDR3 is 14 amino acids. V lost 6 bases and J 5 bases, leaving 16 bases between the germline ends. Germline-derived CDR1 and CDR2 are LNHDA and SQIVND (reference sequence).